A selection of T cell receptor beta chains follows, all from one sample in a study of T cells after yellow fever vaccination. TCRdb fed the 5' RACE reads into MiXCR, producing one record per CDR3 protein. The data show a few hundred thousand distinct CDR3 sequences, around 7% seen once. Specimen: CD4+ T cells sorted from PBMCs, collected 15 days after the yellow fever booster vaccination. The receptors derive from a man aged 25 to 45 who received the YFV17D yellow fever vaccine. CDR3s include the opening cysteine and the closing phenylalanine or tryptophan. The D gene is left open where the match is weak. Some rows have no size entry. The others give once, few or many, or a class for an expanded clone.

abundance,v_gene,d_gene,j_gene,CDR3aa,CDR3nt
few,TRBV7-2,NA,TRBJ2-1,CASSLTPRYNEQFF,TGTGCCAGCAGCCTGACACCCCGCTACAATGAGCAGTTCTTC
few,TRBV10-3,TRBD2,TRBJ2-1,CAYSPQRESYNEQFF,TGTGCTTACAGCCCCCAGCGGGAGAGTTACAATGAGCAGTTCTTC
few,TRBV7-6,NA,TRBJ1-3,CASSWTPTSGNTIYF,TGTGCCAGCAGCTGGACACCTACCTCTGGAAACACCATATATTTT
few,TRBV5-1,TRBD1,TRBJ2-7,CASSPGQPGYEQYF,TGCGCCAGCAGCCCGGGACAGCCGGGGTACGAGCAGTACTTC
few,TRBV15,TRBD1,TRBJ2-7,CATSRGGQGHEQYF,TGTGCCACCAGCAGAGGCGGACAGGGCCACGAGCAGTACTTC
many,TRBV11-3,TRBD2,TRBJ2-3,CASSLSGSSDTQYF,TGTGCCAGCAGCTTAAGCGGGAGTAGTGATACGCAGTATTTT
many,TRBV7-2,NA,TRBJ2-5,CAGRSPGETQYF,TGTGCTGGCCGGTCACCAGGAGAGACCCAGTACTTC
few,TRBV20-1,NA,TRBJ2-7,CSAVFGGFYDEQYF,TGCAGTGCTGTTTTTGGAGGGTTTTATGACGAGCAGTACTTC
few,TRBV27,TRBD1,TRBJ2-2,CASSSRTGLSTGELFF,TGTGCCAGCAGTTCCCGGACAGGGTTGAGCACCGGGGAGCTGTTTTTT
NA,TRBV7-6,NA,TRBJ2-3,CASSEWDFGVTDTQYF,TGTGCCAGCAGTGAATGGGACTTTGGGGTCACAGATACGCAGTATTTT
many,TRBV7-8,TRBD2,TRBJ2-1,CASSLGGLAYNEQFF,TGTGCCAGCAGCTTAGGGGGACTAGCGTACAATGAGCAGTTCTTC